The clone carrying this TCR beta chain was seen a handful of times. The data are from a study of blood T cell repertoires in COVID-19. Study-wide background: Samples came from the United States, Italy and Spain, spanning acute and convalescent COVID-19. The cDNA or gDNA used as material had been derived from T cells, B-cell-depleted T cells, or PBMCs.

Study processing details: The assay estimated nucleated cells by amplifying reference gene primers. Sequenced by immunoSEQ multiplex PCR; TCRdb stores in-frame clones only, minus some. The V and J calls and clone size were taken over from that table, and D and trimming were inferred from the DNA. The sample includes 45,000 to 70,000 clones, more than 70% of them seen just once. Input material: peripheral blood. The sequence was collected from a man aged 55 to 69 with acute or convalescent COVID-19.

The CDR3 spells CASSLGGTSDRPGELFF. CDR3 DNA sequence: TGTGCCAGCAGCCTAGGTGGGACTAGCGATCGTCCCGGGGAGCTGTTTTTT. The chain couples TRBV9 to TRBJ2-2; TRBD2 agrees at 10 bases. The V gene's germline CDR1 is SGDLS and CDR2 YYNGEE. With 4 bases clipped from V and 6 bases from J, the junction kept 12 bases outside the gene matches. The CDR3 spans 17 residues.